Each of the 30 T cell receptor beta chains below was sequenced from the same sample in a study of shared clonotypes between healthy human individuals. Only in-frame clones appear in the TCRdb table, and some are missing; sequencing was by immunoSEQ multiplex PCR. The sample includes over 850,000 clones, around 78% seen only once; the top ten take 0.5% to 0.65%. The material sequenced was memory CD4+ T cells from PBMCs. The subset here: CD45RA-negative fraction. The receptors stem from a man between 18 and 35 years old in good health. Some clones in this sample may be carry-over from other donors' samples.

V gene TRBV7-9 combines with J gene TRBJ2-3; 11 bases are shared with TRBD2. In germline, CDR1 is SEHNR, CDR2 FQNEAQ (reference sequence). This CDR3 is 16 amino acids long. The V and J ends lost 6 bases and 2 bases, in that order; junction bases with no gene match: 7. The CDR3, as DNA: TGTGCCAGCAGGAAGGGACTAGCGGCAACCACAGATACGCAGTATTTT. Translation gives CASRKGLAATTDTQYF.

The rearrangement links TRBV18 to TRBJ1-1; D is possibly TRBD1 (6 bases). The germline V gene has CDR1 KGHSH and CDR2 LQKENI. The V end was cut by 3 bases, the J end by 4 bases, with 12 bases between. The CDR3 is 14 residues long. The CDR3 is CASSPKTGPTEAFF. In DNA form, the CDR3 reads TGTGCCAGCTCACCTAAAACAGGGCCCACTGAAGCTTTCTTT.

This chain connects TRBV28 to TRBJ1-5; TRBD1 agrees at 7 bases. The CDR3 is 14 residues long. The J segment lost 7 bases and the V segment lost 10 bases, leaving 13 bases of the junction unmatched. Germline loops: CDR1 MDHEN, CDR2 SYDVKM. This CDR3 reads CATQYSHRGQPQHF. In DNA form, the CDR3 reads TGTGCCACCCAGTATAGCCACAGGGGCCAGCCCCAGCATTTT.

The genes are TRBV7-8 and TRBJ2-7, with D tentatively TRBD2 (6 bases). This CDR3 comprises 15 residues. V was shortened by 1 base and J by 4 bases, with 14 bases between the two germline ends. The germline V gene encodes CDR1 SGHVS and CDR2 FQNEAQ. The CDR3 loop is CASSLGGDFGYEQYF. The CDR3, as DNA: TGTGCCAGCAGCTTAGGGGGGGACTTTGGATACGAGCAGTACTTC.

This clone was observed a handful of times. This chain uses TRBV28 with TRBJ1-2, with 10 bases lining up with TRBD1. With V trimmed by 4 bases and J by 4 bases, 6 bases remained unmatched. The CDR3 has 15 residues. Germline CDR1 reads MDHEN; CDR2 reads SYDVKM. The CDR3 loop is CASSSYRTGGYGYTF. In DNA form, the CDR3 reads TGTGCCAGCAGTTCCTACAGGACAGGGGGCTATGGCTACACCTTC.

This clone turned up a few times. A much larger clone sits a single nucleotide away, making a read error possible. Other DNA sequences from this sample encode an identical CDR3 as well. The chain recombines TRBV18 with TRBJ1-1, with D possibly being TRBD1 (5 bases). CDR3 length: 12 amino acids. Germline V gene sequence: CDR1 KGHSH, CDR2 LQKENI. The CDR3: CASSAAGLEAFF. CDR3 bases: TGCGCCAGCTCCGCGGCGGGGCTCGAAGCTTTCTTT. Drawing the rest from reference TRBV18 and TRBJ1-1, the complete variable domain is NAGVMQNPRHLVRRRGQEARLRCSPMKGHSHVYWYRQLPEEGLKFMVYLQKENIIDESGMPKERFSAEFPKEGPSILRIQQVVRGDSAAYFCASSAAGLEAFFGQGTRLTVV.

This chain links TRBV21-1 with TRBJ2-1; the table assigns TRBD2, which was not confirmed against the DNA. TRBV21-1 is a pseudogene. The CDR3 sequence is 16 residues long. CDR3 DNA: TGTGCCAGCAGGGACCGGGGGACTAGCGGGAAGGGTGAGCAGTTCTTC. This codes for CASRDRGTSGKGEQFF.

V usage is TRBV7-2 and J usage is TRBJ2-7; 7 bases fit TRBD2. Germline V gene data show CDR1 as SGHTA and CDR2 as FQGNSA. This CDR3 region has 13 residues. The junction had 4 bases not matched to a gene; V was cut back by 4 bases and J by 4 bases. In DNA, the CDR3 is TGTGCCAGCAGCTATGGGCGGGGGTACGAGCAGTACTTC. Amino acid sequence: CASSYGRGYEQYF.

This chain uses TRBV4-1 with TRBJ2-1, with a possible D match to TRBD2 (5 bases). Germline V lookup: CDR1 MGHRA, CDR2 YSYEKL. This CDR3 has 13 residues. The V end lost 1 base, the J end lost 14 bases, and 15 bases lay between the germline ends. This chain's CDR3 is CASSQARTGFKFF. In DNA form, the CDR3 reads TGCGCCAGCAGCCAAGCACGGACGGGGTTTAAGTTCTTC.

J is TRBJ2-1 and V is TRBV2; no clear D. CDR1 SNHLY and CDR2 FYNNEI come from the germline V gene. The CDR3 is 13 amino acids. Between the trimmed V and J ends, which lost 6 bases and 8 bases, there was a span of 14 bases. The CDR3 DNA is TGTGCCAGCAGCCCTGGAGTCATTCATGAGCAGTTCTTC. This encodes CASSPGVIHEQFF.

The J gene is TRBJ2-7, the V gene TRBV6-6; perhaps TRBD2 as D (5 bases). V lost 4 bases, J lost 6 bases, and 10 bases lay in between. The CDR3 has 12 amino acids. Looked up from germline, CDR1 is MNHNY and CDR2 is SVGAGI (reference sequence). The CDR3 bases are TGTGCCAGCAGTTTCGTAGCGACCGAGCAGTACTTC. This sequence encodes CASSFVATEQYF.

In this sample, this clone turned up a few times. V usage is TRBV2 and J usage is TRBJ2-5, with D maybe TRBD1 (6 bases). Trimming left V 0 bases short and J 7 bases short, with 15 bases between. The CDR3 spans 15 residues. Germline V CDR1 and CDR2: SNHLY, FYNNEI. CDR3 DNA: TGTGCCAGCAGTGAAGCCCGGACAGAGTACGGGACCCAGTACTTC. It encodes CASSEARTEYGTQYF.

The genes are TRBV2 and TRBJ2-1; weak D call: TRBD2 (6 bases). Trimming removed 6 bases from V and 8 bases from J, with 14 bases in between. The CDR3 is 13 amino acids. Germline CDR1 reads SNHLY; CDR2 reads FYNNEI. The CDR3 sequence: CASSLEGGHEQFF. CDR3 DNA sequence: TGTGCCAGCAGCTTAGAGGGAGGACATGAGCAGTTCTTC.

This clone was observed at least ten times. The chain combines TRBV27 with TRBJ2-1; 8 bases match TRBD2. The V gene's germline CDR1 is MNHEY and CDR2 SMNVEV (reference sequence). The V and J ends lost 4 bases and 10 bases, in that order; junction bases with no gene match: 9. This CDR3 comprises 14 residues. The CDR3 nucleotides read TGTGCCAGCAGTTCCGACCACCCTAGCGGGGAGCAGTTCTTC. Translating it yields CASSSDHPSGEQFF.

The chain is built from TRBV7-2 and TRBJ2-2; unclear D gene. Between the trimmed V and J ends, which lost 1 base and 6 bases, there was a span of 9 bases. Per the germline V gene, CDR1 is SGHTA and CDR2 is FQGNSA. The CDR3 spans 14 residues. For the CDR3, the DNA is TGTGCCAGCAGCTTAGAGTCGGGCCCCGGGGAGCTGTTTTTT. Protein sequence: CASSLESGPGELFF.

The J gene is TRBJ2-1, the V gene TRBV10-3; TRBD2 agrees at 9 bases. The V and J ends lost 4 bases and 7 bases, in that order; junction bases with no gene match: 2. Germline lookup yields CDR1 ENHRY and CDR2 SYGVKD. CDR3 length: 13 residues. CDR3 DNA sequence: TGTGCCATCAGTGGACTAGCGGCTAATGAGCAGTTCTTC. Translating gives CAISGLAANEQFF.

Here the CDR3 reads CAISDWTGDDYEQYF. In DNA, the CDR3 is TGTGCCATCAGTGACTGGACAGGCGATGACTACGAGCAGTACTTC. V is TRBV10-3 and J is TRBJ2-7; 7 nucleotides align to TRBD1. The germline gives CDR1 ENHRY, CDR2 SYGVKD. Trimming removed 3 bases from V and 3 bases from J; junction bases left unmatched: 8. CDR3 length: 15 amino acids.

On this clone itself: This sample also contains other DNA sequences that code for the same CDR3. This sequence joins TRBV18 and TRBJ2-3; unclear D gene. Germline V lookup: CDR1 KGHSH, CDR2 LQKENI. This CDR3 region has 11 residues. The germline V and J ends were trimmed by 8 bases and 0 bases, with 3 bases remaining between them. The CDR3 coding sequence is TGTGCCAGCGCAAGCACAGATACGCAGTATTTT. Encoded protein: CASASTDTQYF.

This clone was seen ten or more times. V usage is TRBV2 and J usage is TRBJ1-5, with 9 bases fitting TRBD1. CDR1 and CDR2 from the germline V gene are SNHLY and FYNNEI. V lost 6 bases to trimming and J lost 6 bases; unmatched junction nucleotides: 6. This CDR3 spans 14 amino acids. This chain's CDR3 is CASSGTGNTQPQHF. DNA of the CDR3: TGTGCCAGCAGCGGGACAGGGAATACTCAGCCCCAGCATTTT.

To note about this clone: This may be a read error: a much more frequent sequence differs by one nucleotide. Other DNA variants within this sample encode the same CDR3. The CDR3 protein is CASRLAGSYEQYF. DNA for the CDR3: TGTGCCTCTCGACTAGCGGGCTCCTACGAGCAGTACTTC. The chain uses TRBV30 and TRBJ2-7; 10 bases fit TRBD2. The length of the CDR3 is 13 residues. V dropped 7 bases and J dropped 0; count of bases not matched to a gene: 3. Germline V gene lookup returns CDR1 GTSNPN and CDR2 SVGIG (reference sequence).

V is TRBV5-1 and J is TRBJ1-2, with 12 bases lining up with TRBD1. The CDR3 spans 16 residues. In germline, CDR1 is SGHRS, CDR2 YFSETQ. Trimming at V came to 5 bases and at J to 7 bases, leaving 12 bases not matched to a gene. The CDR3 nucleotides are TGCGCCAGCAGTCAAACCTCCGGGACAGGGGGCGGTGGCTACACCTTC. Its protein is CASSQTSGTGGGGYTF.

CDR3 sequence (DNA): TGTGCCAGCAGCCCCGGACTAGCGGGGAACACCGGGGAGCTGTTTTTT. The encoded protein is CASSPGLAGNTGELFF. The chain links TRBV4-2 to TRBJ2-2; 11 bases are shared with TRBD2. The CDR3 contains 16 residues. V lost 4 bases and J lost 1; bases outside the gene matches: 2. Germline V lookup: CDR1 LGHNA, CDR2 YNFKEQ.

The chain employs TRBV7-9 and TRBJ2-6; 9 nucleotides agree with TRBD1. V gave up 4 bases and J gave up 4 bases; unmatched junction bases: 8. The CDR3 runs to 17 residues. Germline V gene sequence: CDR1 SEHNR, CDR2 FQNEAQ (reference sequence). The chain's CDR3 is CASSSSGQGTGANVLTF. In DNA form, the CDR3 reads TGTGCCAGCAGCTCCTCCGGACAGGGGACAGGGGCCAACGTCCTGACTTTC.

The chain uses TRBV6-1 and TRBJ2-4; D is uncertain. Per the germline V gene, CDR1 is MNHNS and CDR2 is SASEGT. The V end was cut by 2 bases, the J end by 1 base, with 15 bases between. This CDR3 has 17 residues. DNA for the CDR3: TGTGCCAGCAGTGAAACGGCAGCGCTTGGGGCCAAAAACATTCAGTACTTC. This encodes CASSETAALGAKNIQYF.

This clone has a handful of counts. The CDR3 spells CASSSSPGHQHF. In DNA form, the CDR3 reads TGTGCCAGCAGCTCATCCCCCGGACACCAGCATTTT. The gene calls are TRBV28 and TRBJ1-5; tentative D call: TRBD1 (5 bases). This CDR3 is 12 amino acids long. V lost 6 bases and J lost 12, with 15 bases in between. Germline CDR1 MDHEN, CDR2 SYDVKM.

The sample holds a few counts of this clone. The genes are TRBV15 and TRBJ1-2; D unclear. Germline assignment: CDR1 LNHNV and CDR2 YYDKDF (reference sequence). This CDR3 is 12 amino acids long. V dropped 4 bases and J dropped 8 bases, with 11 bases sitting between them. The CDR3, as DNA: TGTGCCACCAGCATCGGAGGTCGCGGCTACACCTTC. Protein product: CATSIGGRGYTF.

This clone has just one count. This rearrangement joins TRBV28 to TRBJ2-7; 11 bases match TRBD2. Germline V gene data show CDR1 as MDHEN and CDR2 as SYDVKM. This CDR3 region has 18 residues. V lost 8 bases and J lost 1; bases outside the gene matches: 16. The CDR3 here is CASAGAVAGGQRSYEQYF. DNA for the CDR3: TGTGCCAGCGCGGGGGCGGTAGCGGGAGGGCAGAGGTCCTACGAGCAGTACTTC.

This clone was recorded once. Since a far larger clone is one base different, this is likely a read error. The identical CDR3 is also encoded by other nucleotide sequences in the sample. This chain links TRBV5-6 with TRBJ2-1; D gene ambiguous. V lost 4 bases to trimming and J lost 3 bases, with 2 bases between them. Looked up from germline, CDR1 is SGHDT and CDR2 is YYEEEE. This CDR3 contains 11 residues. The CDR3 reads CASSHYNEQFF. The CDR3 coding sequence is TGTGCCAGCAGCCACTACAATGAGCAGTTCTTC.

The chain combines TRBV10-1 with TRBJ2-7; 8 nucleotides agree with TRBD1. With V trimmed by 5 bases and J by 6 bases, 6 bases remained unmatched. Germline V lookup: CDR1 WNHNN, CDR2 SYGVQD (reference sequence). The CDR3 is 13 residues long. The CDR3 DNA is TGCGCCAGCAGTACAGGGGGTTCGTCCGAGCAGTACTTC. Its translation is CASSTGGSSEQYF.

This chain uses TRBV5-1 with TRBJ2-3, with 16 bases matching TRBD2. Per germline, CDR1 SGHRS and CDR2 YFSETQ. Trimming cost V 4 bases and J 3 bases; bases outside gene matches: 5. The CDR3 runs 17 residues. CDR3 nucleotide sequence: TGCGCCAGCAGCCGGGGACTAGCGGGAGGGGTGACAGATACGCAGTATTTT. It yields the protein CASSRGLAGGVTDTQYF.